This T cell receptor (beta chain) was identified during a study of T cell responses to AZD1222 COVID-19 vaccine. Measured with immunoSEQ multiplex PCR; TCRdb has only the in-frame clones, and not every one. The profile covers under 150,000 clones, with about 91% appearing a single time and approximately 2.1% taken by the ten largest. This clone was counted a single time. Antigen: not known. The germline gives CDR1 SQVTM, CDR2 ANQGSEA. V was clipped by 6 bases and J by 9 bases; unmatched bases: 7. This CDR3 is 13 amino acids long. The study, taken as a whole, reports: After the peak T cell response, and only then, were repertoires sampled. Clonal diversity may have been underestimated, and the donors were mostly white British, with more females than males. Regions 160-218 and 743-854 held dominance among vaccine-associated CD4 TCRs, which spanned spike. Spike-specific TCR repertoires showed rising breadth and depth after two AZD1222 doses.

The TCR was taken from an adult who received the AZD1222 COVID-19 vaccine. The rearrangement joins TRBV29-1 to TRBJ1-6; 8 nucleotides match TRBD1. This specimen consisted of peripheral blood, obtained 28 days after the second AZD1222 dose. Written as DNA, the CDR3 is TGCAGCGTCCAGGACAGGGAAGGTTCACCCCTCCACTTT. This encodes CSVQDREGSPLHF.